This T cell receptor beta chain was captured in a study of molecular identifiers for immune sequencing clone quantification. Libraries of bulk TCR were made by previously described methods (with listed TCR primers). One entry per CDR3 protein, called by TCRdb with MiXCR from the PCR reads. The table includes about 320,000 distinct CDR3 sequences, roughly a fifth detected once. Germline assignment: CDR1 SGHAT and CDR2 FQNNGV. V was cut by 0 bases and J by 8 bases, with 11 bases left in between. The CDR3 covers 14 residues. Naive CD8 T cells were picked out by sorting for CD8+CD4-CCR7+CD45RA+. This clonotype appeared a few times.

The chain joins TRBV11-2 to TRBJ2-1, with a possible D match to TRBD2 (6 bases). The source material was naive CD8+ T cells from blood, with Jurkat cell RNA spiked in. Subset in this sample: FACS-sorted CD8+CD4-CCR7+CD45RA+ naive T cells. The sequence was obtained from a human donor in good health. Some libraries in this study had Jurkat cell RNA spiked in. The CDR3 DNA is TGTGCCAGCAGCTTAGAAGGGGACTTCGATGAGCAGTTCTTC. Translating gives CASSLEGDFDEQFF. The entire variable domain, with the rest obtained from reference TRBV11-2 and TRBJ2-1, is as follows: EAGVAQSPRYKIIEKRQSVAFWCNPISGHATLYWYQQILGQGPKLLIQFQNNGVVDDSQLPKDRFSAERLKGVDSTLKIQPAKLEDSAVYLCASSLEGDFDEQFFGPGTRLTVL.